Below, 7 T cell receptor beta chains from the same sample are listed, as sequenced in a study of cytomegalovirus exposure and HLA in healthy donors. Profiled with immunoSEQ multiplex PCR; TCRdb holds only in-frame clones, not every one. Of about 200,000 clones in the sample, more than 65% were seen once. Sequencing used PBMCs. These receptors originate from a woman in her 30s in good health and CMV-seropositive.

The rearrangement links TRBV7-2 to TRBJ2-1, with TRBD2 matching 13 bases. Germline lookup yields CDR1 SGHTA and CDR2 FQGNSA. The CDR3 contains 15 residues. V lost 6 bases and J lost 7; bases outside the gene matches: 6. CDR3 in amino acids: CASSRTSGSQNEQFF. In DNA form, the CDR3 reads TGTGCCAGCAGTAGGACTAGCGGGAGTCAAAATGAGCAGTTCTTC.

This chain uses TRBV5-6 with TRBJ1-3; no reliable D call. The CDR3 covers 13 residues. Germline V gene lookup returns CDR1 SGHDT and CDR2 YYEEEE. The V end lost 4 bases, the J end lost 0 bases, and 5 bases lay between the germline ends. The CDR3 protein is CASSRSSGNTIYF. The CDR3 region has the DNA TGTGCCAGCAGCCGTTCCTCTGGAAACACCATATATTTT.

This clone was detected only once. J is TRBJ2-4 and V is TRBV7-9, with D possibly being TRBD2 (5 bases). The CDR3 covers 13 residues. The V gene lost 5 bases and the J gene lost 7 bases, with 12 bases spanning the gap. Looked up from germline, CDR1 is SEHNR and CDR2 is FQNEAQ (reference sequence). CDR3 bases: TGTGCCAGCAGCCCCTCGGGATTGAACATTCAGTACTTC. The encoded protein is CASSPSGLNIQYF. The full variable domain, in which reference TRBV7-9 and TRBJ2-4 provide the parts outside the CDR3, is DTGVSQNPRHKITKRGQNVTFRCDPISEHNRLYWYRQTLGQGPEFLTYFQNEAQLEKSRLLSDRFSAERPKGSFSTLEIQRTEQGDSAMYLCASSPSGLNIQYFGAGTRLSVL.

This clone showed up just once. The V gene is TRBV28, the J gene TRBJ2-1; 13 bases align to TRBD2. This CDR3 is 15 amino acids long. Germline CDR1 and CDR2: MDHEN and SYDVKM. The junction had 1 base not matched to a gene; V was cut back by 4 bases and J by 4 bases. The CDR3 is CASSSGLAGYNEQFF. CDR3 nucleotides: TGTGCCAGCAGTTCGGGACTAGCGGGGTACAATGAGCAGTTCTTC.

V usage is TRBV28 and J usage is TRBJ2-5, with 13 bases fitting TRBD2. Germline CDR1 MDHEN, CDR2 SYDVKM. The CDR3 has 15 residues. The V segment lost 10 bases and the J segment 5 bases; nucleotides outside the gene matches: 10. The CDR3 nucleotides are TGTGCCATCTCTGGACTAGCGGGAGTCGGGGAGACCCAGTACTTC. It translates to CAISGLAGVGETQYF.

The rearrangement uses TRBV15 and TRBJ2-5; TRBD2 agrees at 10 bases. J gave up 2 bases and V 3 bases, and 12 bases lay outside the gene matches. Germline V CDR1 and CDR2: LNHNV, YYDKDF (reference sequence). The CDR3 is 18 amino acids. The CDR3 nucleotides are TGTGCCACCAGCAGGCCGCCCCGGACTAGCGGTCGGCAAGAGACCCAGTACTTC. Translating gives CATSRPPRTSGRQETQYF.

The chain employs TRBV19 and TRBJ1-4; 7 bases are shared with TRBD1. The junction had 1 base not matched to a gene; V was cut back by 1 base and J by 5 bases. This CDR3 comprises 14 residues. Germline V CDR1 and CDR2: LNHDA, SQIVND (reference sequence). This chain's CDR3 is CASSIGGGNEKLFF. The CDR3 nucleotides are TGTGCCAGTAGTATAGGAGGGGGCAATGAAAAACTGTTTTTT.